This note documents a single TCR beta chain sequence. In TCRdb, the 5' RACE reads were re-called with MiXCR into one record per CDR3 protein. The top ten hold 20% to 30% of the sample, which has 300,000 to 400,000 distinct CDR3 sequences, about 4% seen once. This sample is drawn from a study of T cells after yellow fever vaccination. The CDR3 is 14 residues long. Deletions cut 1 base from V and 8 bases from J, with 15 bases between. Germline CDR1 is SGHRS and CDR2 is YFSETQ. Sequencing was performed on PBMCs, taken 5 days after the yellow fever booster vaccination. The sequence derives from a man aged 18 to 35 who received the YFV17D yellow fever vaccine. The chain carries TRBV5-1 and TRBJ1-1, with D possibly TRBD1 on 5 matching bases. CDR3 nucleotide sequence: TGCGCCAGCAGCTTGTTATCTGGGGGAAGGGAAGCTTTCTTT. It specifies CASSLLSGGREAFF.